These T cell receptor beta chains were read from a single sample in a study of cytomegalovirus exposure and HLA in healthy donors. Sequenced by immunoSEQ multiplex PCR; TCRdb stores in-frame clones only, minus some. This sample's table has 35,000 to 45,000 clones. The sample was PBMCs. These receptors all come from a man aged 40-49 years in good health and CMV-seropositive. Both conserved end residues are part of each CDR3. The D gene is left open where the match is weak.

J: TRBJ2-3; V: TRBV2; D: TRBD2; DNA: TGTGCCAGCAGTGCCAGCGGGAGCCAGACAGATACGCAGTATTTT; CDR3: CASSASGSQTDTQYF
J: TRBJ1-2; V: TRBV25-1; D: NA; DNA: TGTGCCAGCAGTGGGGCATTCGACTATGGCTACACCTTC; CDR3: CASSGAFDYGYTF
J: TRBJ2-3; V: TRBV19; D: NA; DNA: TGTGCCAGTAGTTGGCTAGCGAGCACAGATACGCAGTATTTT; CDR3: CASSWLASTDTQYF
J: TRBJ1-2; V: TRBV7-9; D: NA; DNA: TGTGCCAGCAGCTTAGAAGACAGCTATGGCTACACCTTC; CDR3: CASSLEDSYGYTF
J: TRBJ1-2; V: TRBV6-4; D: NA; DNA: TGTGCCAGCAGTGACTCGAAACAGGGCGGTGGCTACACCTTC; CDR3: CASSDSKQGGGYTF
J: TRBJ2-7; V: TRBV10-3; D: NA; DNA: TGTGCCATCAGTGCAGGGGTCCGGGACGAGCAGTACTTC; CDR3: CAISAGVRDEQYF
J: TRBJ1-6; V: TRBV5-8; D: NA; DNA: TGTGCCAGCAGCTTGGGGGGCAGCAATTCACCCCTCCACTTT; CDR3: CASSLGGSNSPLHF
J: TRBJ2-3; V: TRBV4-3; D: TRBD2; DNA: TGCGCCAGCAGCCAAGACGCGGCGGGGGTCCCAGATACGCAGTATTTT; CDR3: CASSQDAAGVPDTQYF
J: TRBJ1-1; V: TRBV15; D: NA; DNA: TGTGCCACCAGCAGAGCTACAGGGCTTGGGACTGAAGCTTTCTTT; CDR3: CATSRATGLGTEAFF
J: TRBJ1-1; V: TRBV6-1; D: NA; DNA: TGTGCCAGCAGTGGGGGCTGGGGAGGGGAGGGTGAAGCTTTCTTT; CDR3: CASSGGWGGEGEAFF
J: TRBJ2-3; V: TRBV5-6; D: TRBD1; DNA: TGTGCCAGCAGCTTGTGGCAGGGGGCAGATACGCAGTATTTT; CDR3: CASSLWQGADTQYF
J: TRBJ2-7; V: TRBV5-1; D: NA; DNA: TGCGCCAGCAGTTCTCCCTCCTACGAGCAGTACTTC; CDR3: CASSSPSYEQYF
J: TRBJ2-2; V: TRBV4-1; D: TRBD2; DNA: TGCGCCAGCAGCCAAGTGGACATGGGACTAGTAACCGGGGAGCTGTTTTTT; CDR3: CASSQVDMGLVTGELFF
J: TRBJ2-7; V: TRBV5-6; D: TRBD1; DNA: TGTGCCAGCAGCTTGAGGGACAGCCCCTACGAGCAGTACTTC; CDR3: CASSLRDSPYEQYF
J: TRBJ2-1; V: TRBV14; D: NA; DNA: TGTGCCAGCAGCCAAGAAAGTGGGAGGCAGTTCTTC; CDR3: CASSQESGRQFF
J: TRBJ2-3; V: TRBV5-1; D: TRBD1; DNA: TGCGCCAGCAGCTTGGCCGGGACAGGGTTGACAGATACGCAGTATTTT; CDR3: CASSLAGTGLTDTQYF
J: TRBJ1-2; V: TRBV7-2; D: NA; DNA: TGTGCCAGCAGCTTAGAAGTAGCGAATGGCTACACCTTC; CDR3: CASSLEVANGYTF
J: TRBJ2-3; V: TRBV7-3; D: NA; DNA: TGTGCCAGCAGCTTGGAGGGTGGGCCAGATACGCAGTATTTT; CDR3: CASSLEGGPDTQYF
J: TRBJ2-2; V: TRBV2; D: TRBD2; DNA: TGTGCCAGCAGGGAGACTAGCGGCCCGACGAACACCGGGGAGCTGTTTTTT; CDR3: CASRETSGPTNTGELFF
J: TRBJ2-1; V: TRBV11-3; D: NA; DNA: TGTGCCAGCAGCTTAGATCGGGTCAGCGGAACCTACAATGAGCAGTTCTTC; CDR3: CASSLDRVSGTYNEQFF
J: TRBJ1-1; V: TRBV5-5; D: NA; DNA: TGTGCCAGCAGCTTCGTCGAGCTGAACACTGAAGCTTTCTTT; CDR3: CASSFVELNTEAFF
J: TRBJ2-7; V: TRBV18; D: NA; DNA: TGTGCCAGCTCAGAGAAGAGAGCCACCTACGAGCAGTACTTC; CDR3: CASSEKRATYEQYF
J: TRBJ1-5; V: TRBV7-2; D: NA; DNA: TGTGCCAGCAGCTTCGCGGTTGATCAGCCCCAGCATTTT; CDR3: CASSFAVDQPQHF
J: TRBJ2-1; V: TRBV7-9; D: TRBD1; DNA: TGTGCCAGCAGCTTAGGACAGGGTACCTACAATGAGCAGTTCTTC; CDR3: CASSLGQGTYNEQFF
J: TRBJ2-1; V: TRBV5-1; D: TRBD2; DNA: TGCGCCAGCGCTTACGGAGCGGGGATCAATGAGCAGTTCTTC; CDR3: CASAYGAGINEQFF
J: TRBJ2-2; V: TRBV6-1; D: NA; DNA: TGTGCCAGCAGTGAGTGGTTGGACAATCCCATCGGGGAGCTGTTTTTT; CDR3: CASSEWLDNPIGELFF
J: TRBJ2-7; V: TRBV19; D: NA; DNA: TGTGCCAGTAGTACGCAGGCAGCCTACGAGCAGTACTTC; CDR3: CASSTQAAYEQYF
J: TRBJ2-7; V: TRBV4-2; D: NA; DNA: TGTGCCAGCAGCCAATCTTCCGGCGAGCAGTACTTC; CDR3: CASSQSSGEQYF
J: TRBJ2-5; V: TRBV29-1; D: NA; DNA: TGCAGCGCTGAGGGGGGGTCAGGCCAAGAGACCCAGTACTTC; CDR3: CSAEGGSGQETQYF